This passage covers 21 T cell receptor beta chains from one sample sequenced in a study of CD8 T cells in Susac syndrome. Reverse transcription used about 0.45 to 1 ug RNA and random hexamers. TCRdb recomputed calls from the immunoSEQ multiplex PCR reads with MiXCR, one row per CDR3 protein. Found here are roughly 180,000 distinct CDR3 sequences, 93% of them singletons; the top ten hold 0.09% to 0.1%. Sequences were obtained from CD4+ T cells from PBMCs. These receptors were taken from a human donor with multiple sclerosis.

This chain connects TRBV27 to TRBJ2-7; TRBD2 agrees at 7 bases. CDR3 length: 16 residues. V lost 5 bases and J lost 1; bases outside the gene matches: 11. Germline V CDR1 and CDR2: MNHEY, SMNVEV (reference sequence). CDR3 region: CASSPRGSGPSYEQYF. The CDR3 region has the DNA TGTGCCAGCAGTCCCCGCGGTAGCGGGCCTTCCTACGAGCAGTACTTC.

V and J are TRBV29-1 and TRBJ2-1, with 8 bases matching TRBD1. The CDR3 is made up of 17 amino acids. Unmatched junction bases numbered 13, after V lost 3 bases and J lost 3 bases. Germline loops: CDR1 SQVTM, CDR2 ANQGSEA. The CDR3 protein is CSVEGFGGQGGYNEQFF. CDR3 DNA: TGCAGCGTTGAGGGCTTCGGCGGACAGGGAGGCTACAATGAGCAGTTCTTC.

The V call is TRBV19, the J call TRBJ2-3; maybe TRBD1 (5 bases). Trimming removed 8 bases at V and 4 bases at J, with 13 bases between. This CDR3 has 13 amino acids. CDR1 is LNHDA and CDR2 is SQIVND in the germline V gene (reference sequence). CDR3: CASGKGDSDTQYF. Here the CDR3 DNA reads TGTGCCAGTGGGAAAGGGGATTCAGATACGCAGTATTTT.

The gene calls are TRBV9 and TRBJ2-5, with D possibly called TRBD1 or TRBD2 (6 bases each). Looked up from germline, CDR1 is SGDLS and CDR2 is YYNGEE. V was shortened by 0 bases and J by 5 bases, with 14 bases between the two germline ends. This CDR3 comprises 15 residues. The CDR3 nucleotides are TGTGCCAGCAGCGTAGAGCCGGGGGCGAGGGAGACCCAGTACTTC. It yields the protein CASSVEPGARETQYF.

The chain combines TRBV6-6 with TRBJ1-1; D gene ambiguous. Trimming removed 3 bases at V and 7 bases at J, with 6 bases between. The CDR3 is 11 residues long. CDR1 and CDR2 (germline): MNHNY, SVGAGI (reference sequence). The CDR3: CASSYGVEAFF. The CDR3 DNA follows: TGTGCCAGCAGTTATGGGGTTGAAGCTTTCTTT.

This clonotype was found a few times. The rearrangement uses TRBV2 and TRBJ2-5; no clear D gene. V lost 9 bases and J lost 0, with 5 bases in between. The germline V gene encodes CDR1 SNHLY and CDR2 FYNNEI. There are 11 residues in the CDR3. The CDR3 DNA is TGTGCCAGTGTTTACCAAGAGACCCAGTACTTC. Residues: CASVYQETQYF.

The chain links TRBV5-1 to TRBJ2-1; D is perhaps TRBD2 (5 bases). Between the trimmed V and J ends, which lost 0 bases and 0 bases, there was a span of 10 bases. There are 16 residues in the CDR3. The germline gives CDR1 SGHRS, CDR2 YFSETQ. CDR3 loop: CASSLASGSSYNEQFF. As DNA, the CDR3 is TGCGCCAGCAGCTTGGCGTCGGGGTCCTCCTACAATGAGCAGTTCTTC.

J is TRBJ1-2 and V is TRBV23-1; 8 nucleotides match TRBD1. Being an ORF, TRBV23-1 has a function that is uncertain. J was trimmed by 8 bases and V by 4 bases; bases with no gene match: 15. The CDR3 sequence is 16 residues long. CDR3 DNA: TGCGCCAGCAGTCCGGACAGGACAGGGAAGAATGTAGGCTACACCTTC. Translation: CASSPDRTGKNVGYTF.

This clonotype occurred once. The rearrangement links TRBV28 to TRBJ2-1; 11 bases match TRBD2. Trimming took 6 bases from V and 5 from J; bases not matched to a gene: 12. Germline CDR1 and CDR2: MDHEN and SYDVKM. The CDR3 spans 17 residues. The CDR3 nucleotides are TGTGCCAGCAGCCTCACCCCTTATAGCGGGGGGGACAATGAGCAGTTCTTC. It specifies CASSLTPYSGGDNEQFF.

The genes are TRBV5-6 and TRBJ1-4; 10 nucleotides line up with TRBD1. The CDR3 covers 15 residues. Per germline, CDR1 SGHDT and CDR2 YYEEEE. J gave up 5 bases and V 3 bases, and 4 bases lay outside the gene matches. This chain's CDR3 is CASSSQGQGNEKLFF. CDR3 coding DNA: TGTGCCAGCAGCTCTCAGGGACAGGGGAATGAAAAACTGTTTTTT.

Points on this clonotype: An end of the junction differs from the germline gene, which may be a read error. The V gene is TRBV7-2, the J gene TRBJ2-5; 10 nucleotides agree with TRBD2. CDR1 SGHTA and CDR2 FQGNSA come from the germline V gene. The CDR3 spans 15 residues. The CDR3 nucleotides are TGTGCCAACAGCCTCAGCGGGAGGGTGCGGGAGACCCAGTACTTC. Amino acid sequence: CANSLSGRVRETQYF.

The chain combines TRBV6-5 with TRBJ1-2; D call uncertain. In germline, CDR1 is MNHEY, CDR2 SVGAGI. This CDR3 is built from 14 residues. Between the trimmed V and J ends, which lost 2 bases and 0 bases, there was a span of 7 bases. CDR3 residues: CASSYESSNYGYTF. DNA of the CDR3: TGTGCCAGCAGTTACGAGTCATCTAACTATGGCTACACCTTC.

In its sample, this clonotype was seen once. The rearrangement uses TRBV5-1 and TRBJ2-1, with D perhaps TRBD2 (5 bases). The CDR3 covers 15 residues. CDR1 is SGHRS and CDR2 is YFSETQ in the germline V gene. Deletions cut 6 bases from V and 4 bases from J, with 17 bases between. The CDR3 nucleotides read TGCGCCAGCACCCCCTCGGTCGGGGATTACAATGAGCAGTTCTTC. Its translation is CASTPSVGDYNEQFF.

The rearrangement joins TRBV2 to TRBJ1-2; the D gene is possibly TRBD1 (5 bases). V was cut by 6 bases and J by 7 bases, with 18 bases left in between. There are 14 residues in the CDR3. The germline gives CDR1 SNHLY, CDR2 FYNNEI. The DNA of the CDR3 is TGTGCCAGCAGGGCCGACTTAAGGGGAACTGGCTACACCTTC. It encodes CASRADLRGTGYTF.

The chain combines TRBV7-2 with TRBJ2-7, with D tentatively TRBD2 (6 bases). Trimming cost V 0 bases and J 2 bases, with 11 bases left between them. Germline V gene lookup returns CDR1 SGHTA and CDR2 FQGNSA. This CDR3 is 15 amino acids long. This chain's CDR3 is CASSLAGGTTYEQYF. As DNA, the CDR3 is TGTGCCAGCAGCTTAGCGGGGGGAACCACCTACGAGCAGTACTTC.

The V call is TRBV11-3, the J call TRBJ2-1, with 10 bases that match TRBD2. V shed 0 bases and J 6 bases; nucleotides not matched to a gene: 11. This CDR3 spans 18 amino acids. Germline V gene lookup returns CDR1 SGHNT and CDR2 YENEEA. The CDR3 DNA is TGTGCCAGCAGCTTAGATCAAGGCGGGAGCGGGGGGGCCAATGAGCAGTTCTTC. Translated, it gives CASSLDQGGSGGANEQFF.

This sequence joins TRBV9 and TRBJ1-2; D unclear. Trimming cost V 5 bases and J 4 bases, with 9 bases left between them. CDR1 SGDLS and CDR2 YYNGEE come from the germline V gene. The CDR3 spans 12 residues. CDR3 loop: CASSTGIYGYTF. DNA of the CDR3: TGTGCCAGCAGTACGGGGATCTATGGCTACACCTTC.

The chain couples TRBV9 to TRBJ2-1; 11 bases fit TRBD2. CDR3 length: 16 residues. Germline V gene sequence: CDR1 SGDLS, CDR2 YYNGEE. V shed 3 bases, J shed 6 bases, and the junction held 8 bases outside the gene matches. This CDR3 reads CASSAPGTSGPNEQFF. The DNA of the CDR3 is TGTGCCAGCAGCGCCCCCGGGACTAGCGGACCCAATGAGCAGTTCTTC.

The chain has TRBV28 and TRBJ2-5; D not certain. V was clipped by 5 bases and J by 4 bases, with 11 bases between them. The CDR3 has 13 residues. CDR1 MDHEN and CDR2 SYDVKM come from the germline V gene. CDR3: CASSKPRRETQYF. CDR3 nucleotides: TGTGCCAGCAGTAAGCCCAGACGAGAGACCCAGTACTTC.

J is TRBJ1-1 and V is TRBV7-8, with no clear D. Germline V lookup: CDR1 SGHVS, CDR2 FQNEAQ. This CDR3 is 14 amino acids long. V gave up 1 base and J gave up 0 bases, with 6 bases separating them. The CDR3 DNA reads TGTGCCAGCAGCTTAGTGGAAGTGAACACTGAAGCTTTCTTT. Its translation: CASSLVEVNTEAFF.

The V and J genes are TRBV12-3 or TRBV12-4 and TRBJ2-1, with 15 bases fitting TRBD2. CDR3 size: 20 residues. V trimming: 6 bases; J trimming: 3 bases; junction bases outside the gene matches: 15. In nucleotides, the CDR3 is TGTGCCAGCAGCCCCGGGTGGGGGACTAGCGGGAGGAAGGGCTACAATGAGCAGTTCTTC. Translation: CASSPGWGTSGRKGYNEQFF.